Listed below are T cell receptor beta chains from one sample, sequenced in a study of regulatory T cells in long-lasting Graves disease. TCRdb re-called the multiplex PCR reads with MiXCR, one entry per CDR3 protein. The table lists under 500,000 distinct CDR3 sequences, 20% to 25% of them singletons. The sequenced sample was peripheral blood mononuclear cells (PBMCs), obtained when the disease was refractory, from a patient treated with antithyroid drugs. Receptor source: a female donor with Graves disease. The CDR3 runs from the conserved cysteine through the conserved F or W. Each record gives: V gene, D gene, CDR3 length, clone size, J gene, CDR3 DNA, CDR3 protein. A D gene is named only where the DNA matches it firmly. Clone size is given for some rows only: seen once, a few or many times, or a class if the clone is expanded.

V gene: TRBV20-1; D gene: TRBD2; CDR3 length: 16; clone size: few; J gene: TRBJ2-2; CDR3 DNA: TGCAGTGCTAGAGATGGGGAGGGAGAGAACACCGGGGAGCTGTTTTTT; CDR3 protein: CSARDGEGENTGELFF
V gene: TRBV20-1; D gene: TRBD1; CDR3 length: 15; clone size: many; J gene: TRBJ1-5; CDR3 DNA: TGCAGTGTTAGGGCAGGGGGCCTAAGCAATCAGCCCCAGCATTTT; CDR3 protein: CSVRAGGLSNQPQHF
V gene: TRBV7-9; D gene: NA; CDR3 length: 16; clone size: NA; J gene: TRBJ2-2; CDR3 DNA: TGTGCCAGCAGCTTATTATCAGGGTCGAGCACCGGGGAGCTGTTTTTT; CDR3 protein: CASSLLSGSSTGELFF
V gene: TRBV28; D gene: TRBD2; CDR3 length: 15; clone size: NA; J gene: TRBJ2-1; CDR3 DNA: TGTGCCAGCAGTTTGGTTGCTAGCGGGAGCCGTGAGCAGTTCTTC; CDR3 protein: CASSLVASGSREQFF
V gene: TRBV9; D gene: NA; CDR3 length: 14; clone size: few; J gene: TRBJ1-5; CDR3 DNA: TGTGCCAGCAGCCCCTCTCTGGATAATCAGCCCCAGCATTTT; CDR3 protein: CASSPSLDNQPQHF
V gene: TRBV4-1; D gene: NA; CDR3 length: 13; clone size: few; J gene: TRBJ1-2; CDR3 DNA: TGCGCCAGCAGCCAAGATCAGCGGGCGGAATTGAACTTC; CDR3 protein: CASSQDQRAELNF
V gene: TRBV12-5; D gene: TRBD1; CDR3 length: 17; clone size: many; J gene: TRBJ1-2; CDR3 DNA: TGTGCTAGTGGTTCCGGGACAGGATTAATTTCCACCTATGGCTACACCTTC; CDR3 protein: CASGSGTGLISTYGYTF
V gene: TRBV11-2; D gene: NA; CDR3 length: 10; clone size: once; J gene: TRBJ2-1; CDR3 DNA: TGTGCCAGCAGCTTAGACGGGCTGTTCTTC; CDR3 protein: CASSLDGLFF
V gene: TRBV3-1; D gene: NA; CDR3 length: 13; clone size: many; J gene: TRBJ1-4; CDR3 DNA: TGTGCCAGCAGCAGACAGCCGAATGAAAAACTGTTTTTT; CDR3 protein: CASSRQPNEKLFF
V gene: TRBV29-1; D gene: NA; CDR3 length: 13; clone size: few; J gene: TRBJ1-1; CDR3 DNA: TGCAGCGTTGAGTCGGGATCGAACACTGAAGCTTTCTTT; CDR3 protein: CSVESGSNTEAFF